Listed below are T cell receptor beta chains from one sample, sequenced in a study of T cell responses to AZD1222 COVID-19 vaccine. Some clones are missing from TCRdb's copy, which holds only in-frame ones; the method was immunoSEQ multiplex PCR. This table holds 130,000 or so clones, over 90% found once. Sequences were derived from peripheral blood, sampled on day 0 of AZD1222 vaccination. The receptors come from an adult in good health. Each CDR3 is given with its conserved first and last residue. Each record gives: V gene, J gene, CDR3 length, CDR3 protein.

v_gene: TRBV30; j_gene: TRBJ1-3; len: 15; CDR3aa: CAWILTGGSGNTIYF
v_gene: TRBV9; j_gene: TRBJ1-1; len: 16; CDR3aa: CASSVGIIQEDTEAFF
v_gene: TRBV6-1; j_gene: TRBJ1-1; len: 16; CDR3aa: CASSAVPGSLNTEAFF
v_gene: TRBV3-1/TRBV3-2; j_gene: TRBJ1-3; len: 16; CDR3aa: CASSQDLGGSGNTIYF
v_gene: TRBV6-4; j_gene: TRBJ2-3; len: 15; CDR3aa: CASSDSGQGADTQYF
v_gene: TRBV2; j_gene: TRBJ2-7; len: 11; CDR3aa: CASSELKSSYF
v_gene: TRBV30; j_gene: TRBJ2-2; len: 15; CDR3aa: CAWSVLASPTGELFF
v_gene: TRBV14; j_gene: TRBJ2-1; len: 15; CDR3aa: CASSLRQRFTTEQFF
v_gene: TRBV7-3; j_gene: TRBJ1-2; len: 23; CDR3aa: CASSLTESGPTLLLLVGIGGYTF
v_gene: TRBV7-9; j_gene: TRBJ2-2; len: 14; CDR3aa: CASGLMGNTGELFF
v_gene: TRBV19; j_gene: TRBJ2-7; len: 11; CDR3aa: CASRDIYEQYF
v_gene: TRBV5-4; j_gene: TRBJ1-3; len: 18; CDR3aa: CASSHGKAGTGTGNTIYF
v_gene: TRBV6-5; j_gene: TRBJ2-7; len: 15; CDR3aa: CVSSYSGDRAYEQYF
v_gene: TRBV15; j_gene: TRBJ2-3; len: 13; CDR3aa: CATSLRTTDTQYF
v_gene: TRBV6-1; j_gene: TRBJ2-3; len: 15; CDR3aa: CASSEGVGSTDTQYF
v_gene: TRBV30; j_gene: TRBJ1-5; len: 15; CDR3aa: CAWSAGQFSNQPQHF